The present TCR beta chain was sequenced within a study of technical replicates of blood from a few donors. Method: immunoSEQ multiplex PCR; TCRdb's copy keeps in-frame clones and lacks some. The profile shows 55,000 to 65,000 clones, about 96% of them singletons. The CDR3 runs to 23 residues. Germline loops: CDR1 SGHRS, CDR2 YFSETQ. The trim removed 3 bases at V and 0 bases at J, leaving 18 bases unmatched. The chain has TRBV5-1 and TRBJ2-2; 15 bases line up with TRBD2. The TCR was taken from a human donor in good health. The sequenced material came from T cells isolated from PBMCs. Here the CDR3 DNA reads TGCGCCAGCAGCTCCTCCGCTGGGACTAGCGGGGGGCTCCTACCCCCGAACACCGGGGAGCTGTTTTTT. Translated, it gives CASSSSAGTSGGLLPPNTGELFF. The entire variable domain, with the rest obtained from reference TRBV5-1 and TRBJ2-2, is as follows: KAGVTQTPRYLIKTRGQQVTLSCSPISGHRSVSWYQQTPGQGLQFLFEYFSETQRNKGNFPGRFSGRQFSNSRSEMNVSTLELGDSALYLCASSSSAGTSGGLLPPNTGELFFGEGSRLTVL.